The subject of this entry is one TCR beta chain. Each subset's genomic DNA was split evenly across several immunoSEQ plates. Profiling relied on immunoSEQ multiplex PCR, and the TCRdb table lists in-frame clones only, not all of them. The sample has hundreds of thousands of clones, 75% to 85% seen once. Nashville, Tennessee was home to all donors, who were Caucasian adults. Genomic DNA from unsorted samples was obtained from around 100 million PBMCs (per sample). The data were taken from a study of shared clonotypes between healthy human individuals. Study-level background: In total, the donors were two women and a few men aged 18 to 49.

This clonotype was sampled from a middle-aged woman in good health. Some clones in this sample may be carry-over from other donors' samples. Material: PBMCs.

The CDR3 loop reads CASSPGTGGWGTEAFF. CDR3 coding DNA: TGTGCCAGCTCACCCGGGACAGGGGGCTGGGGCACTGAAGCTTTCTTT. The J gene is TRBJ1-1, the V gene TRBV18; 12 positions match TRBD1. Germline V gives CDR1 KGHSH, CDR2 LQKENI. After removal of 3 bases from V and 4 bases from J, the junction contained 6 bases not matched to a gene. The CDR3 runs 16 residues.